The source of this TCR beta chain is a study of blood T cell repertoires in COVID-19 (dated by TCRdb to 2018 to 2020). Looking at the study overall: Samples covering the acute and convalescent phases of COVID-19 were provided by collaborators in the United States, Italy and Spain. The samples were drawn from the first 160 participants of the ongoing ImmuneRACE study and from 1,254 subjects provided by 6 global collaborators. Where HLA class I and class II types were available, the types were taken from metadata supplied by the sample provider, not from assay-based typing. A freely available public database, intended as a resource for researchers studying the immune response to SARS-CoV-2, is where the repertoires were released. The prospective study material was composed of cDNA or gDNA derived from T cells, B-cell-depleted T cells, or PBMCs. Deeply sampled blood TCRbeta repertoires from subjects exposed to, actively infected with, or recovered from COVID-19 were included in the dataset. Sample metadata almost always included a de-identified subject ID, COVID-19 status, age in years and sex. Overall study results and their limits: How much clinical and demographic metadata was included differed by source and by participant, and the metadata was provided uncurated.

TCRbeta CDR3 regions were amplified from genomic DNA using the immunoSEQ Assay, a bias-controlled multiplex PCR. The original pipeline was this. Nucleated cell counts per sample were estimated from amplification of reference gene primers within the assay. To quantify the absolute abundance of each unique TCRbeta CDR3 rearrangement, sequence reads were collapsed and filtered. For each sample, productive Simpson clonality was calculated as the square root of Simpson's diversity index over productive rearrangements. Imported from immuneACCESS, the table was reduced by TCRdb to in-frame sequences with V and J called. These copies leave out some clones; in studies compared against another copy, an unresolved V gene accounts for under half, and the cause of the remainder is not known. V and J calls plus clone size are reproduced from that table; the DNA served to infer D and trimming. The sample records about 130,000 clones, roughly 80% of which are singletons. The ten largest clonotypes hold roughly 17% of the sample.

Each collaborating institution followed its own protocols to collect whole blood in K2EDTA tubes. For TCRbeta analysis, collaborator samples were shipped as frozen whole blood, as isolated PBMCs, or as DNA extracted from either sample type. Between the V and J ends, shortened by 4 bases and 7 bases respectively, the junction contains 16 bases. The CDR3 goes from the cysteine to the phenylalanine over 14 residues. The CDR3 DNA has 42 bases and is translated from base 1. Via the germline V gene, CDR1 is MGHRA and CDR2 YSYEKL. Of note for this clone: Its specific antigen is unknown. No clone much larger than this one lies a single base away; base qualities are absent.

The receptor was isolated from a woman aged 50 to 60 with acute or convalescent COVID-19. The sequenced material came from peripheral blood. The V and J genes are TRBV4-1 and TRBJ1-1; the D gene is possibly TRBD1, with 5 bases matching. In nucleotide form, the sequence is TGCGCCAGCAGCCCTGGGGAGGGACGGAGTGAAGCTTTCTTT. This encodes CASSPGEGRSEAFF.